Given below is one TCR beta chain in context. The target antigen is unknown. UMI-labeled 5' RACE yielded the TRB cDNA libraries. TCRdb derives one entry per CDR3 protein from the 5' RACE reads, leaving out DNA. The table counts 60,000 to 65,000 distinct CDR3 sequences; 0.8% lies in the top ten. CD45RO-CCR7+CD27+CD95- defined naive CD8+ T cells. CDR1 is KGHDR and CDR2 is SFDVKD in the germline V gene. The CDR3 extends over 19 amino acids. This sample is part of a study of CXCR3-negative and CXCR3-positive naive CD8 T cells. The study, taken as a whole, reports: For CXCR3-positive naive cells, TRB CDR3s were more hydrophobic than those of CXCR3-negative naive cells. In naive cells, CXCR3-negative and CXCR3-positive subsets had similar TRBV-TRBJ usage; memory cells differed. Diversity ran similarly high across both naive subsets but far lower in memory CD8+ cells. Post-cryopreservation CXCR3 expression was partly diminished, and the bulk of assays employed fresh PBMCs.

Sequenced input: naive CXCR3+ CD8+ T cells from blood. Subset specified: CD45RO-CCR7+CD27+CD95- naive CD8+ T cells expressing CXCR3 (TNR3+). The sequence came from a human donor in good health. Some clones in this sample may be carry-over from other donors' samples. The genes are TRBV24-1 and TRBJ2-2; TCRdb's D call of TRBD1 is untestable without DNA. CDR3 sequence reads: CATSDPSGGGLLNTGELFF.